This TCR beta chain came from a study of shared clonotypes between healthy human individuals (dated by TCRdb to 2018 to 2021). For the study in its entirety: Three men and a couple of women, aged 18 to 49 years, made up the cohort. Each donor's leukapheresis produced roughly between roughly 0.85 and 9.5 billion PBMCs. Per donor, three plates each were used for CD4 naive and CD4 memory, two for CD8 naive, and one for CD8 memory. Different laboratories and diverse techniques were used to prepare libraries and sequence TCR repertoires, to increase sequencing depth and limit assay-specific biases. To estimate repertoire size and how much clonotypes are shared between individuals, the study performed deep sequencing of blood TCR repertoires from a few healthy adults. Study-level results and caveats: Even with the large sequencing depth, rarefaction of the sorted-subset datasets indicated that sequencing was incomplete. Compared with non-shared clonotypes, the clonotypes found in all four sorted-subset donors had higher generation probabilities. Larger estimated clonotype richness was generally found for naive subsets than for memory subsets. Because the study included only a small number of donors, the genetic and exposure-history diversity represented was limited. Sampling was restricted to blood, and TCR repertoires in tissues likely differ from the TCR repertoires found in blood. About 5% of naive CD4, approximately 3.7% of naive CD8, about 2.4% of memory CD4, and around 0.42% of memory CD8 clonotypes were shared across several donors. Based on pairwise subsampling, the degree of clonotype sharing among donors was expected to be affected by sequencing depth.

The CDR3 has 15 amino acids, counting the end cysteine and phenylalanine. Just CDR3 DNA is preserved here, 45 bases in frame from base 1. The CDR1 and CDR2 encoded by the germline V gene are SGDLS and YYNGEE. A distance of 13 bases separates the germline ends of V and J, which lose 4 bases and 0 bases respectively. Using the deep immunoSEQ assay, multiplex PCR amplified TCR CDR3 regions from genomic DNA. Extracted genomic DNA from each cell subset was distributed evenly across all wells of several immunoSEQ 96-well plates, and each plate was treated as a replicate. For sorted subsets, approximately 190 ng genomic DNA, equal to tens of thousands of T cell genomes, was loaded into each replicate PCR. Purified libraries were measured with a Qubit 3.0 fluorometer, size-checked on a Bioanalyzer 2100, and measured again with the KAPA Library Quantification kit. A separate single-read 150-cycle Illumina NextSeq 550 flow cell was used to sequence each immunoSEQ 96-well plate. Per the original workflow: Because the immunoSEQ output held only junctional sequences and lacked quality scores, the filtering could not match the filtering applied to full-length reads. Sequences were annotated with PyIR, a Python wrapper for IgBLAST v1.9, using IMGT germline references to assign V/J genes and CDR3. Reads with weak V/J assignments (E-value above 1e-6), missing CDR3, stop codons, out-of-frame junctions, or ambiguous translated residues were removed. A V3J clonotype was defined by an identical inferred V gene, J gene, and CDR3 amino acid sequence. Percentage overlap between repertoires was computed as shared unique clonotypes divided by the size of the smaller repertoire. Repertoire richness was assessed with RTK rarefaction, the Chao1 estimator, and Recon v2.1 estimates of unobserved clonotypes. Generation probabilities were computed with OLGA for all TCRbeta clonotypes obtained by the gDNA method from a handful of donors. Entries here come from immuneACCESS through TCRdb and include only in-frame sequences with V and J called. Some clones fail to appear in such tables; in the studies checked, an unresolved V gene covers under half of the shortfall, and the cause of the remainder is unknown. D and trimming were read from the DNA, whereas the V and J calls and clone size are those reported in that table. Here the sample has 2,500,000 or so clones; roughly 92% occur a single time. 0.11% to 0.15% of the sample comes from the top ten.

Donors were healthy HIV-negative adults with no recently reported acute infections or vaccinations. Every donor was a Caucasian adult residing in Nashville, Tennessee, USA. CD4+ T cells were enriched through magnetic negative selection, after which naive cells were positively selected on CD45RA and the remaining negative fraction served as the memory subset. Blood was collected by leukapheresis, and PBMCs were isolated by Ficoll-Histopaque density gradient centrifugation and then cryopreserved in liquid nitrogen vapor phase. Analytical flow cytometry was used to check the purity and quantity of each magnetically sorted T cell population. Each sorted fraction had its genomic DNA isolated and then quantified by UV absorbance on a Nanodrop 2000c. With regard to this clone: Its antigen is currently not known. Base qualities are not at hand, and no much larger clone is one base apart.

The chain is made from TRBV9 and TRBJ1-2; possibly the D gene is TRBD1, per 5 matching bases. The clonotype comes from a man aged 18 to 30 in good health. The sequenced material came from naive CD4+ T cells sorted from blood. The sample's cell subset or site label, decoded: CD45RA+ positively selected. The CDR3 protein is CASSPRAGTNYGYTF. The base sequence is TGTGCCAGCAGCCCGAGGGCAGGGACTAACTATGGCTACACCTTC.